This T cell receptor (beta chain) is from a study of neurological immune-mediated disorders (dated by TCRdb to between 2019 and 2020). About the study as a whole: Peripheral blood TCR-beta repertoires from HTLV-I-associated myelopathy (HAM/TSP) patients, multiple sclerosis patients and healthy controls were compared by UMI-based sequencing. Longitudinal samples, technical triplicates and paired sorted CD4+ and CD8+ T-cell subsets, alongside PBMC samples, were included among the approximately 99 TCR-beta libraries. Of the 65 to 70 subjects in the cohort, around 14 were HAM/TSP patients, approximately 34 were multiple sclerosis patients, and about 20 were healthy controls.

For the sorted-subset TCR libraries, the starting material was over 750,000 sorted CD4+ or CD8+ T cells. Peripheral blood underwent Ficoll-Hypaque density gradient centrifugation to isolate PBMCs, which were then cryopreserved in liquid nitrogen. The study also sequenced paired sorted CD4+ and CD8+ subsets from healthy controls, HAM/TSP patients and MS patients. According to the germline V gene, CDR1 reads SGHRS and CDR2 reads YFSETQ. Reading from cysteine to phenylalanine, the CDR3 counts 17 amino acids. The DNA shown is the 51-base CDR3, in frame from base 1. After removal of 3 bases from V and 4 bases from J, the junction retains 14 bases not matched to a gene. The full study reports these points: No identical CDR3 amino acid sequences were shared among expanded clones across subjects, suggesting private TCR-beta repertoires in all groups. TCR clonal expansion was highest in HAM/TSP patients and lowest in MS patients, with MS patients falling below even healthy controls.

cDNA was synthesized by template-switch 5'RACE using a primer carrying a 10-nucleotide random unique molecular identifier by which each TCR transcript was tagged. Each sequencing run produced over 200 million TCR-beta sequences covering 15-18 subjects. The RNeasy kit was used for extraction of total RNA. TCR-beta VDJ regions were amplified with primers for the TCR constant region and the 5'RACE anchor, using the KAPA Real-time Library Amplification kit. A first PCR added sample indexes and Illumina adaptors, after which a second PCR increased the library yield. After purification with Ampure beads, the TCR product of roughly 650 bp was size-selected on a 2% E-gel SizeSelection system. Before pooling, library quality was assessed on a Bioanalyzer, concentration was determined with Qubit, and library quantification was performed with the Kapa Library Quantification kit. An Illumina HiSeq 2500 was used to sequence the libraries paired-end at 2 x 150 bp. To increase sequence diversity, about 25-31% phiX was spiked into each library pool. In the paper's pipeline: The UMI-based MiGEC pipeline processed quality-filtered reads and removed over 75% of raw TCR sequences during error correction. IMGT germline references were used for alignment of VDJ genes, and clonotypes were defined by a unique CDR3 amino acid sequence together with V-J genes. Clonal expansion, Shannon diversity, and CDR3 relatedness (CalcPairwiseDistances, ClusterSamples) were evaluated with VDJtools, and phylogenetic trees were built with CLCbio workbench. A clone was classed as expanded if it had 8 or more unique UMIs, a cutoff based on coefficient-of-variation modelling across technical triplicates. In-frame beta chains were kept once TCRdb had trimmed the public reads at Q25 with fastp and called clones with MiXCR. Each entry is one CDR3 protein sequence, shown with its most common DNA and genes. The V and J calls follow TCRdb's processing rather than the paper's. This sample gives about 21,000 distinct CDR3 sequences in total; around 7.6% of them show up just once. The ten largest clones add up to approximately 16% of the sample.

This clonotype was seen many times. What antigen it recognizes has not been identified. No base quality values were provided; no much bigger clone lies one nucleotide off. The rearranged chain carries TRBV5-1 and TRBJ1-2, and 8 junction bases match TRBD1. The clonotype originates from a young woman with HTLV-1-associated myelopathy (HAM/TSP). Sequenced input: CD8+ T cells from blood. The CDR3 sequence is CASSWPTNGQGIYGYTF. The base sequence is TGCGCCAGCAGCTGGCCTACCAACGGACAGGGAATCTATGGCTACACCTTC.